This T cell receptor (beta chain) is from a study of cytomegalovirus exposure and HLA in healthy donors (dated by TCRdb to the late 2010s). Regarding the complete study: An earlier analysis of approximately 600 of the donors reported 250 to 350 Gb of sequence data and 120 million or so unique TCR beta sequences from approximately 180 million T cells. Donor age, sex, ethnicity and CMV serostatus were compiled alongside the repertoire data. The number of donors typed differed by locus, with about 629-630 for A, B, C, DRB1 and DQB1, 522 for DQA1, some 570 for DPA1, and 400 to 490 for DPB1. The later analysis used no new phenotypic data to find candidate immune exposures, relying instead on TCR beta sequences and their occurrence across donors. All discovery cohort repertoires had been generated on a single sequencing platform. An earlier analysis of approximately 640 of the donors applied high-throughput TCR beta sequencing to assess whether each TCR beta V gene segment acted as functional or pseudogenic. Class I and class II HLA loci were covered by the typing at four-digit resolution. A handful of DR-DQ haplotypes were handled as single units for association and clustering because linkage in the cohort was strong. Among the roughly 400 genotyped donors, approximately 77% belonged to the genetic ancestry cluster associated with self-reported Caucasian donors. A later genetic analysis took genome-wide SNP genotypes for 398 of the 666 donors and used that subset as a discovery cohort. The study was designed to test whether signatures of past pathogen exposure could be identified by cataloging public T cell receptors. The study used immunosequencing to profile the T cell repertoires of under 700 subjects and linked those repertoires to cytomegalovirus serostatus. On average, 235,054 unique TCR beta nucleotide sequences were sequenced per donor among several hundred genotyped donors of the cohort, with roughly 19% of those sequences being non-productive. A later analysis re-examined previously published TCR beta repertoires from 600 to 700 donors and added high-resolution HLA genotyping to investigate patterns of TCR occurrence. The study combined high-throughput TCR immunosequencing, statistical association of individual TCRs with disease status, and machine learning to predict cytomegalovirus infection status. In addition to the first cohort of 666 subjects, a separate validation cohort of approximately 120 different subjects was used. An early release covering more than 500 HLA-typed donors comprised about 290 gigabases of sequencing data and 65 million to 100 million unique TCR sequences.

In the case of this clone: No cognate antigen has been identified for it. There are no base qualities to consult, and no much larger clone falls within one base.

Preparation of the library involved the immunoSEQ multiplex PCR assay. For the multiplex PCR, a mixture combining 60 forward primers for TCR Vbeta segments and 13 reverse primers for TCR Jbeta segments was used. The CDR3 region of rearranged TCR beta genes was amplified from genomic DNA with a multiplex PCR assay. On the Illumina HiSeq System, the amplified TCR beta libraries were sequenced as 87-base-pair reads. Per the authors' processing: A later analysis tallied tens of millions of unique TCR beta chains across the 700 or so repertoires, and some 10 million of those chains were shared by two or more donors. A nearest-neighbor algorithm error-corrected the raw reads and collapsed the reads into unique sequences, merging closely related sequences to remove PCR and sequencing errors. Alignment of CDR3 sequences to IMGT reference sequences was used to assign V, D and J gene segments. For a sequence to be retained, a match of at least six nucleotides to both a V gene segment and a J gene segment was required. Rearrangements were called productive when the CDR3 lacked stop codons and stayed in frame with V and J; all others were non-productive. CDR3 was defined according to IMGT convention as the region running from the second conserved V-encoded cysteine to the conserved J-encoded phenylalanine. In an earlier analysis of more than 550 of the donors, sequences lacking an unambiguous match to a single V gene segment were excluded. An earlier analysis of under 750 of the donors called V segments functional above 56.7% productive rearrangements and segregating when the between-donor standard deviation exceeded 5%. A statistical classification framework was developed to diagnose cytomegalovirus status using the catalog of TCR beta chain sequences. V and J gene assignment, in a later analysis, came from comparing TCR nucleotide sequences with IMGT/GENE-DB human TR gene sequences. A later analysis assigned CDR3 sequences and most-parsimonious VDJ recombination scenarios with the TCRdist pipeline. In a later analysis, every TCR beta chain was defined by the combination of its CDR3 amino acid sequence and its V-gene family, and reads without a unique V-gene family were dropped. In a later analysis, approximately 640 highly shared, low-generation-probability nucleotide sequences were removed to address suspected cross-contamination and a sequencing artifact. For each public chain, a later analysis derived a clonal expansion index from normalized ranks of inferred template counts within each repertoire. Generation probabilities in a later analysis came from a VDJ recombination model fitted to out-of-frame rearrangements, and those results were checked against IGoR. Hypergeometric tests were used in a later analysis to score TCR-TCR, TCR-HLA and TCR-CMV co-occurrence, with a repertoire-size bias correction applied to the TCR pairs. In a later analysis, false discovery rates were estimated by permuting HLA or CMV assignments 20 times. In a later analysis, co-occurring TCRs were grouped using DBSCAN, and TCRdist sequence similarity was added for clustering within HLA-allele-positive subsets. For co-occurrence clustering, repertoires with fewer than 30,000 or more than 120,000 public chains were excluded, along with 5 or 6 repertoires with anomalous nucleotide sharing. Sourced from immuneACCESS, this table was stored by TCRdb with only in-frame sequences that have V and J called. A share of the clones is absent; for the studies checked, an unresolved V gene accounts for under half, and the remainder has no known explanation. The V and J calls and clone size come from that table; D and trimming were worked out from the DNA. The sample table contains approximately 150,000 clones; only one count was recorded for 55% to 80% of them. Together, the top ten hold 3.5% to 5.5% of the sample.

The paper's findings and limits, for the study overall: In this cohort, only TCR beta chains were sequenced, and detectable features were limited by the absence of alpha or paired-chain data. According to a later analysis, TCR association rates differed among HLA loci, with DRB1 alleles showing the most associated TCRs and HLA-C alleles showing the fewest. A few of the identified cytomegalovirus-associated TCR beta chains were confirmed in vitro to be specific for cytomegalovirus antigens. A group of highly shared sequence variants was considered likely to be a technical artifact of the sequencing pipeline. The study gave a list of roughly 150 TCR beta chains associated with cytomegalovirus. A later genetic analysis reported fewer N-insertions in productive TCRs among donors in an Asian-associated ancestry cluster than the roughly 620-donor mean. Most TCR sequences were observed very rarely across donors, whereas some public TCRs were present in many individuals. HLA typing was unavailable for some donors at each locus, so association tests used only the typed subset. A further reported finding was that TCR beta sequences accurately predicted the HLA-A and HLA-B alleles for most subjects in the first cohort. Roughly uniform sequencing depth across donors was assumed in presence/absence analyses, although this assumption may not hold. About 17 rarely observed V segments, including chromosome 9 orphons, were excluded from the earlier analysis of some 590 of the donors because counts were too low. A later analysis found that most CMV-associated TCR beta chains appeared HLA-restricted, with HLA associations seemingly driven largely by CMV exposure. When HLA alleles, especially DR and DQ, strongly co-occurred, TCR associations were difficult to assign to individual alleles. V-gene and J-gene trimming of TCR beta chains was associated with a missense DCLRE1C variant in a later genetic analysis, and the association was replicated in an independent cohort. A later analysis found that HLA-associated TCR beta chains were more clonally expanded and had lower generation probabilities than equally common non-associated chains. In an earlier analysis of more than 450 of the donors, most TCR beta V segments were observed in productive rearrangements about 87% or about 30% of the time, broadly matching IMGT annotations. It was suggested by the authors that the approach could potentially be generalized to other disease states and immunological phenotypes. Linkage disequilibrium might explain the correlated functional status among segregating V segments, but an unknown experimental factor could not be ruled out. A later analysis associated some 17,000 TCR beta sequences with specific HLA alleles at a false discovery rate of 0.05. According to a later analysis, parvovirus B19, influenza, CMV and Epstein-Barr virus appeared linked to several top co-occurrence clusters. For the cohort, immune exposure information was limited to CMV serostatus. Because the 87-base-pair reads could not distinguish some IMGT-functional V segments, including TRBV6-2 and TRBV6-3, those segments were excluded. The classifier was reported to diagnose cytomegalovirus status with high specificity and sensitivity in both the original cohort and the validation cohort.

The CDR3 runs 19 amino acids, cysteine and phenylalanine included. Just CDR3 DNA is preserved here, 57 bases in frame from base 1. The V end gives up 2 bases and the J end 0 bases, leaving 11 bases in the junction not matched to a gene. CDR1 and CDR2, looked up from the germline V gene, are SGHRS and YFSETQ. The cohort consisted of 650 to 700 healthy bone marrow donors. Cohort members were all nominally healthy when sampled, although unrecorded immune exposures were likely present. The donor was CMV seropositive and was included in the group of almost 300 seropositive cohort members. Each donor provided a peripheral blood sample, and peripheral blood mononuclear cells were used for TCR beta sequencing. Genomic DNA was extracted from the blood cell samples with the Qiagen DNeasy Blood Extraction Kit.

The chain is made from TRBV5-1 and TRBJ2-3, with 11 junctional bases fitting TRBD1. This receptor was obtained from a young woman in good health and CMV-seropositive. The source material was PBMCs. The nucleotides are TGCGCCAGCAGCTTTCGTCCCGGGACAGGGGGAGGGAGCACAGATACGCAGTATTTT. Translated, this gives CASSFRPGTGGGSTDTQYF.